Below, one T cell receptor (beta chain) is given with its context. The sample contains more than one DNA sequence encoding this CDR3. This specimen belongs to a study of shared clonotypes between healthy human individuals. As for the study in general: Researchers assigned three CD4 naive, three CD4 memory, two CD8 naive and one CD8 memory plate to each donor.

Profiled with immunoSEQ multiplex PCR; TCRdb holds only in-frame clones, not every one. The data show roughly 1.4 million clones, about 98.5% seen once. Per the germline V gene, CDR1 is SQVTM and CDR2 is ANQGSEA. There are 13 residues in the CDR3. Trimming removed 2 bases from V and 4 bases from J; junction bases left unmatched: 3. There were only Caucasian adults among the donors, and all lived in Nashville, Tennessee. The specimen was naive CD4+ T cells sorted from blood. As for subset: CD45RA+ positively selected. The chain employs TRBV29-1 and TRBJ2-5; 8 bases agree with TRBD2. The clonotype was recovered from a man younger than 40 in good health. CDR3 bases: TGCAGCGTTGAAAGGGGACTAGGAGAGACCCAGTACTTC. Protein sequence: CSVERGLGETQYF.